This record covers a single TCR beta chain. This sample was taken from a study of identifying expanded T cells in peripheral blood. Method: immunoSEQ multiplex PCR; TCRdb's copy keeps in-frame clones and lacks some. This sample has about 50,000 clones, with over 75% found just once. Between the trimmed V and J ends, which lost 7 bases and 0 bases, there was a span of 4 bases. The CDR3 consists of 13 residues. Germline CDR1 is MNHEY and CDR2 is SVGAGI. This clonotype originated in a person aged 18 to 75 in good health. The sequencing input was blood. J is TRBJ2-6 and V is TRBV6-5; D unresolved. This chain's CDR3 is CASNPSGANVLTF. In DNA form, the CDR3 reads TGTGCCAGCAACCCCTCTGGGGCCAACGTCCTGACTTTC.